Listed below are T cell receptor beta chains from one sample, sequenced in a study of ipilimumab plus nivolumab after autologous stem cell transplantation. Here immunoSEQ multiplex PCR was the method, and the copy in TCRdb shows in-frame clones only, minus some. The table has about 43,000 clones, approximately 90% seen once. This material consisted of PBMCs, taken in a trial of ipilimumab plus nivolumab as post-transplant consolidation. These receptors all stem from a male donor with multiple myeloma. Both conserved end residues are part of each CDR3. The D gene is left open where the match is weak. Clone size appears in some rows only: once, few, many, or a class for an expanded clone.

D gene: NA
clone size: few
J gene: TRBJ2-3
V gene: TRBV2
CDR3 protein: CASSVMGLDWLRTDTQYF
CDR3 DNA: TGTGCCAGCAGTGTGATGGGCCTGGACTGGCTACGGACAGATACGCAGTATTTT

D gene: TRBD2
clone size: NA
J gene: TRBJ2-3
V gene: TRBV19
CDR3 protein: CASIGAGSTDTQYF
CDR3 DNA: TGTGCCAGTATTGGAGCGGGGAGCACAGATACGCAGTATTTT

D gene: TRBD1
clone size: NA
J gene: TRBJ2-5
V gene: TRBV6-6
CDR3 protein: CASSSGQGRQETQYF
CDR3 DNA: TGTGCCAGCAGTAGCGGACAGGGCCGCCAAGAGACCCAGTACTTC

D gene: TRBD1
clone size: NA
J gene: TRBJ1-2
V gene: TRBV6-6
CDR3 protein: CASSYSGQGYGYTF
CDR3 DNA: TGTGCCAGCAGTTACTCGGGACAGGGCTATGGCTACACCTTC

D gene: TRBD1
clone size: once
J gene: TRBJ1-5
V gene: TRBV18
CDR3 protein: CASSPFNSGDRVDQPQHF
CDR3 DNA: TGTGCCAGCTCACCATTCAATAGTGGAGACAGGGTAGATCAGCCCCAGCATTTT

D gene: NA
clone size: NA
J gene: TRBJ1-5
V gene: TRBV7-8
CDR3 protein: CASSGDTHNQPQHF
CDR3 DNA: TGTGCCAGCAGCGGGGACACCCACAATCAGCCCCAGCATTTT

D gene: TRBD2
clone size: NA
J gene: TRBJ2-3
V gene: TRBV7-9
CDR3 protein: CASSLRALAGFTDTQYF
CDR3 DNA: TGTGCCAGCAGCTTAAGGGCGCTAGCGGGATTTACAGATACGCAGTATTTT

D gene: NA
clone size: NA
J gene: TRBJ1-6
V gene: TRBV2
CDR3 protein: CASRAATYNSPLHF
CDR3 DNA: TGTGCCAGCAGGGCAGCGACCTATAATTCACCCCTCCACTTT

D gene: NA
clone size: NA
J gene: TRBJ1-1
V gene: TRBV7-2
CDR3 protein: CASSLATGNRQAFF
CDR3 DNA: TGTGCCAGCAGCTTAGCTACAGGGAATAGGCAAGCTTTCTTT

D gene: NA
clone size: NA
J gene: TRBJ2-6
V gene: TRBV7-2
CDR3 protein: CASSPGSSGANVLAF
CDR3 DNA: TGTGCCAGCAGCCCCGGCAGCTCTGGGGCCAACGTCCTGGCTTTC

D gene: TRBD1
clone size: NA
J gene: TRBJ2-7
V gene: TRBV6-5
CDR3 protein: CASSGQGDEQYF
CDR3 DNA: TGTGCCAGCAGCGGACAGGGGGACGAGCAGTACTTC

D gene: NA
clone size: once
J gene: TRBJ2-2
V gene: TRBV5-1
CDR3 protein: CASSLGPGANTGELFF
CDR3 DNA: TGCGCCAGCAGCTTGGGTCCGGGCGCGAACACCGGGGAGCTGTTTTTT

D gene: NA
clone size: NA
J gene: TRBJ1-5
V gene: TRBV25-1
CDR3 protein: CASSGNSNQPQHF
CDR3 DNA: TGTGCCAGCAGTGGAAATAGCAATCAGCCCCAGCATTTT

D gene: NA
clone size: NA
J gene: TRBJ2-4
V gene: TRBV7-2
CDR3 protein: CASSYQQGTKNIQYF
CDR3 DNA: TGTGCCAGCAGCTACCAACAGGGTACCAAAAACATTCAGTACTTC

D gene: TRBD2
clone size: NA
J gene: TRBJ2-3
V gene: TRBV7-6
CDR3 protein: CASSLVGGTGTDTQYF
CDR3 DNA: TGTGCCAGCAGCTTAGTCGGGGGGACTGGCACAGATACGCAGTATTTT

D gene: TRBD1
clone size: NA
J gene: TRBJ2-7
V gene: TRBV5-1
CDR3 protein: CASRPGQAGDEQYF
CDR3 DNA: TGCGCCAGCAGACCGGGACAGGCCGGAGACGAGCAGTACTTC

D gene: NA
clone size: NA
J gene: TRBJ2-6
V gene: TRBV6-5
CDR3 protein: CASSFGFSGANVLTF
CDR3 DNA: TGTGCCAGCAGTTTCGGATTCTCTGGGGCCAACGTCCTGACTTTC

D gene: NA
clone size: NA
J gene: TRBJ1-2
V gene: TRBV29-1
CDR3 protein: CSVSGTLGGYTF
CDR3 DNA: TGCAGCGTTTCCGGGACTCTGGGGGGCTACACCTTC

D gene: TRBD2
clone size: NA
J gene: TRBJ2-5
V gene: TRBV19
CDR3 protein: CASSARGAGGQETQYF
CDR3 DNA: TGTGCCAGTAGTGCCCGGGGAGCGGGAGGCCAAGAGACCCAGTACTTC

D gene: NA
clone size: NA
J gene: TRBJ2-5
V gene: TRBV10-3
CDR3 protein: CAISERGLQETQYF
CDR3 DNA: TGTGCCATCAGTGAGCGGGGGCTTCAAGAGACCCAGTACTTC

D gene: NA
clone size: NA
J gene: TRBJ1-5
V gene: TRBV19
CDR3 protein: CASAGVASNQPQHF
CDR3 DNA: TGTGCCAGCGCAGGGGTCGCGAGCAATCAGCCCCAGCATTTT

D gene: NA
clone size: NA
J gene: TRBJ2-3
V gene: TRBV7-9
CDR3 protein: CASSLALAGTQYF
CDR3 DNA: TGTGCCAGCAGCTTAGCGCTAGCAGGTACGCAGTATTTT

D gene: NA
clone size: NA
J gene: TRBJ1-2
V gene: TRBV4-3
CDR3 protein: CASSQEWGPGYGYTF
CDR3 DNA: TGCGCCAGCAGCCAAGAATGGGGGCCCGGCTATGGCTACACCTTC

D gene: NA
clone size: NA
J gene: TRBJ1-2
V gene: TRBV30
CDR3 protein: CAWTQYGFGAGGGYTF
CDR3 DNA: TGTGCCTGGACCCAGTACGGATTCGGCGCGGGAGGTGGCTACACCTTC

D gene: NA
clone size: NA
J gene: TRBJ2-7
V gene: TRBV19
CDR3 protein: CASSIESAYEQYF
CDR3 DNA: TGTGCCAGTAGTATAGAGTCGGCCTACGAGCAGTACTTC

D gene: NA
clone size: NA
J gene: TRBJ1-4
V gene: TRBV28
CDR3 protein: CASWSVNPNEKLFF
CDR3 DNA: TGTGCCAGCTGGTCGGTGAATCCTAATGAAAAACTGTTTTTT

D gene: NA
clone size: NA
J gene: TRBJ2-7
V gene: TRBV9
CDR3 protein: CASSGRTGLEQYF
CDR3 DNA: TGTGCCAGCAGCGGACGGACTGGGCTCGAGCAGTACTTC